This TCR beta chain was retrieved from a study of breast tumors, draining lymph nodes, adjacent tissues. Breast cancer patients provided tissue from their axillary draining lymph nodes. Regarding the study as a whole: Tumor T cell lymph node origin was a supported hypothesis, not proven. Tumor TCR diversity was below lymph nodes but above nontumor tissue. Data fit most tumor T cells coming from lymph node, expanding in tumor. Compared with basal-like, luminal-like tumors shared significantly more repertoire with nontumor tissue.

TCRdb analysed the multiplex PCR reads with MiXCR anew, one entry per CDR3 protein. This repertoire shows 170,000 or so distinct CDR3 sequences, roughly 30% found once; its top ten account for 3.5% to 4.5%. This clonotype was observed many times. Its specificity is not known. This CDR3 has 15 amino acids. CDR1 and CDR2 (germline): MGHRA, YSYEKL. Trimming shortened V by 4 bases and J by 7 bases, and 16 bases separated the two germline ends. This chain joins TRBV4-1 and TRBJ1-4; a possible D gene is TRBD1 (6 bases). The source material was axillary lymph node tissue. This clonotype was obtained from a female donor with breast cancer. Some clones in this sample may be carry-over from other donors' samples. The chain's CDR3 is CASSRRGAEGEKLFF. The CDR3 DNA follows: TGCGCCAGCAGCCGGCGGGGGGCGGAGGGTGAAAAACTGTTTTTT.